These 4 T cell receptor beta chains were all obtained from the same sample, sequenced in a study of T cell responses to AZD1222 COVID-19 vaccine. Here immunoSEQ multiplex PCR was the method, and the copy in TCRdb shows in-frame clones only, minus some. Here the sample spans around 120,000 clones, over 75% being singletons. Specimen: peripheral blood, collected on day 0 of MenACWY control vaccination. The receptor source for this set is an adult in good health.

In this sample, this clone turned up once. The gene calls are TRBV5-1 and TRBJ2-7, with a possible D match to TRBD1 (5 bases). V was pared by 0 bases and J by 3 bases, with 16 bases between. The CDR3 has 16 residues. Germline V CDR1 and CDR2: SGHRS, YFSETQ. The CDR3 coding sequence is TGCGCCAGCAGCTTGGGACCTTTCGACAGAGACTACGAGCAGTACTTC. Protein: CASSLGPFDRDYEQYF.

The chain is built from TRBV5-1 and TRBJ2-3; 10 nucleotides match TRBD2. Germline V lookup: CDR1 SGHRS, CDR2 YFSETQ. V shed 3 bases, J shed 2 bases, and the junction held 6 bases outside the gene matches. The CDR3 consists of 16 residues. Here the CDR3 reads CASSWVTSGLTDTQYF. CDR3 in DNA: TGCGCCAGCAGCTGGGTGACTAGCGGGCTCACAGATACGCAGTATTTT.

This chain connects TRBV4-1 to TRBJ2-5; D is uncertain. Trimming shortened V by 2 bases and J by 0 bases, and 10 bases separated the two germline ends. CDR3 length equals 15 residues. Germline V CDR1 and CDR2: MGHRA, YSYEKL. For the CDR3, the DNA is TGCGCCAGCAGCCAATACTCGTCCAACCAAGAGACCCAGTACTTC. It is translated as CASSQYSSNQETQYF.

This chain uses TRBV25-1 with TRBJ2-7, with a tentative D call TRBD1 (5 bases). With 4 bases removed from V and 4 bases from J, the gap between germline ends came to 5 bases. The germline V gene has CDR1 MGHDK and CDR2 SYGVNS. The CDR3 covers 11 residues. The CDR3 DNA reads as TGTGCCAGCAGTGCAGGGTACGAGCAGTACTTC. Its protein product is CASSAGYEQYF.